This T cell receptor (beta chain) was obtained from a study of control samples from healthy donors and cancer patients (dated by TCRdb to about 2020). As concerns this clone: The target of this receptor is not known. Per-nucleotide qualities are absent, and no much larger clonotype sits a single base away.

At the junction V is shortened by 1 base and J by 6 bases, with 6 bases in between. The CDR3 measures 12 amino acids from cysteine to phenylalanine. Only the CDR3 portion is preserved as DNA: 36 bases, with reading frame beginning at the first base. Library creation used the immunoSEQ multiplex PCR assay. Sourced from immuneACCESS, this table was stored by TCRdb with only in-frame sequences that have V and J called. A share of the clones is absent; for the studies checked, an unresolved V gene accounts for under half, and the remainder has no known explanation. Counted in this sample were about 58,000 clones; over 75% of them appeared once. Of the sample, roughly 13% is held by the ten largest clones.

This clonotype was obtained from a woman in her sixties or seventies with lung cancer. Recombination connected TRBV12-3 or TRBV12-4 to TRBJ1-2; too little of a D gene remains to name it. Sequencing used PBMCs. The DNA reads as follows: TGTGCCAGCAGTTTAGGGATAGATGGCTACACCTTC. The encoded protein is CASSLGIDGYTF.